A selection of T cell receptor beta chains follows, all from one sample in a study of cytomegalovirus exposure and HLA in healthy donors. Repertoires were generated with immunoSEQ multiplex PCR, while TCRdb's copy carries only in-frame clones and drops some. Among 200,000 to 300,000 clones listed, roughly 81% were seen once. The sample comprised PBMCs. The receptors come from a woman in her thirties or forties in good health and CMV-seropositive. CDR3s include the opening cysteine and the closing phenylalanine or tryptophan. A D gene is named only where the DNA matches it firmly. For some rows the clone size is stated as once, few or many, or as a class when expanded; others skip it.

J,size,V,D,DNA,CDR3
TRBJ2-5,NA,TRBV7-2,TRBD1,TGTGCCAGCAGCCCCTTGACAGGGGCCCAAGAGACCCAGTACTTC,CASSPLTGAQETQYF
TRBJ2-3,many,TRBV5-1,TRBD2,TGCGCCAGCAGCCCAGGGACTAGCGGGATAATCACAGATACGCAGTATTTT,CASSPGTSGIITDTQYF
TRBJ1-1,NA,TRBV13,NA,TGTGCCAGCAGCTTAGGCCGTGGAGGGGTCCCTGAAGCTTTCTTT,CASSLGRGGVPEAFF
TRBJ1-1,NA,TRBV27,NA,TGTGCCAGCACCCCCTGGGGAGGAACTGAAGCTTTCTTT,CASTPWGGTEAFF
TRBJ1-2,NA,TRBV27,NA,TGTGCCAGCAGTAAGAGGGGGTATTTCTATGGCTACACCTTC,CASSKRGYFYGYTF
TRBJ2-7,NA,TRBV12-5,NA,TGTGCTAGTGGAGTACAGGGAGGGATCGAGCAGTACTTC,CASGVQGGIEQYF
TRBJ1-5,NA,TRBV6-5,NA,TGTGCCAGCAGGCGACAGGCATATAGCAATCAGCCCCAGCATTTT,CASRRQAYSNQPQHF
TRBJ1-1,once,TRBV5-6,NA,TGTGCCAGCAGCTTGAGATTATCGTCTAAGGCGGCTGAAGCTTTCTTT,CASSLRLSSKAAEAFF
TRBJ2-3,few,TRBV7-2,NA,TGTGCCAGCAGTCTGACGGTCAGGGGGGTATCAGATACGCAGTATTTT,CASSLTVRGVSDTQYF
TRBJ2-3,NA,TRBV5-8,NA,TGTGCCAGCAGCGGGGGGATTACGAGCGGGAGCACAGATACGCAGTATTTT,CASSGGITSGSTDTQYF
TRBJ2-1,few,TRBV7-2,TRBD2,TGTGCCACTACGTTCGGCGGGAGGCCCGTCTCTAATGAGCAGTTCTTC,CATTFGGRPVSNEQFF
TRBJ1-6,NA,TRBV9,NA,TGTGCCAGCAGCGTCGCGGCCGTCCCGGAGCCCCTCCACTTT,CASSVAAVPEPLHF
TRBJ2-5,NA,TRBV6-1,TRBD2,TGTGCCAGCAGACTTAGCGGGAGAGAGACCCAGTACTTC,CASRLSGRETQYF
TRBJ1-1,NA,TRBV6-5,TRBD1,TGTGCCACTCGGACAGGGTTGGCCACTGAAGCTTTCTTT,CATRTGLATEAFF
TRBJ2-7,NA,TRBV7-8,TRBD2,TGTGCCAGCAGCTTAGCGGCTAGCGGGAGTCTTACCTACGAGCAGTACTTC,CASSLAASGSLTYEQYF
TRBJ2-3,NA,TRBV4-1,TRBD2,TGCGCCAGCAGCCAGGCACTAGCGTCTAGCACAGATACGCAGTATTTT,CASSQALASSTDTQYF
TRBJ1-5,NA,TRBV19,NA,TGTGCCAGTAATGGGGCGGGAAATCGGGGCAATCAGCCCCAGCATTTT,CASNGAGNRGNQPQHF
TRBJ2-7,NA,TRBV5-4,NA,TGTGCCAGCAGCTCGTCTGAGCTTGCCTACGAGCAGTACTTC,CASSSSELAYEQYF
TRBJ2-7,NA,TRBV7-9,NA,TGTGCCAGCAGCTTAGTGACGGGAAAGTCCCTCTACGAGCAGTACTTC,CASSLVTGKSLYEQYF
TRBJ1-2,NA,TRBV6-5,NA,TGTGCCAGCAGACCGGACACTTTATGGCCTGGCTACACCTTC,CASRPDTLWPGYTF
TRBJ1-4,NA,TRBV19,NA,TGTGCCAGTAGCCCAACAGGGATCAATGAAAAACTGTTTTTT,CASSPTGINEKLFF
TRBJ1-2,few,TRBV10-3,NA,TGTGCCATCAGTGAGGGATTTGCAGGAGGATATGGCTACACCTTC,CAISEGFAGGYGYTF
TRBJ2-7,NA,TRBV7-2,TRBD2,TGTGCCAGCAGACAACGGGGGTCTAGCGGGGGGGGCGAGCAGTACTTC,CASRQRGSSGGGEQYF